This entry features one T cell receptor beta chain sequence. Its antigen remains unidentified. Sequencing used immunoSEQ multiplex PCR; TCRdb keeps in-frame clones, though not all of them. The sample shows tens of thousands of clones, approximately 94% of them seen only once. This sample is part of a study of graft-versus-host responses after intestinal transplantation. Across the whole study: Following induction with anti-thymocyte globulin, all recipients were given tacrolimus and steroids for three to four years. Notes on the study in general: Early post-transplant HvG declines were associated with peak circulating GvH clone levels. High graft-versus-host to host-versus-graft clonal ratios were found in allografts of patients who had graft-donor T cell macrochimerism.

Germline loops: CDR1 SGHTA, CDR2 FQGTGA. The CDR3 runs 17 residues. The V end lost 1 base, the J end lost 1 base, and 14 bases lay between the germline ends. V gene TRBV7-3 combines with J gene TRBJ2-1; D unresolved. The TCR sequence derives from a human patient who received an intestinal transplant, so some T cells may come from the graft donor. The specimen was PBMCs, collected 156 days after intestinal transplant. The CDR3 sequence: CASSLIGSPSSYNEQFF. The CDR3 nucleotides read TGTGCCAGCAGCTTAATTGGCAGTCCGAGTTCCTACAATGAGCAGTTCTTC.